One TCR beta chain is described in this entry. Assay: immunoSEQ multiplex PCR; the TCRdb copy retains only in-frame clones and omits some. The table lists some 54,000 clones, less than 90% of them singletons. CDR3 size: 13 residues. CDR1 and CDR2 (germline): SGHDT, YYEEEE. Trimming shortened V by 0 bases and J by 3 bases, and 3 bases separated the two germline ends. This sample was taken from a study of OX40 agonist ivuxolimab in advanced cancers. Sequenced material: CD4+ or CD8+ T cells sorted from blood, taken in a trial of the OX40 agonist ivuxolimab. The sequence was obtained from an adult with an advanced solid tumor such as melanoma, head and neck, liver or kidney cancer. The rearrangement joins TRBV5-6 to TRBJ1-4; D not certain. The chain's CDR3 is CASSLVSNEKLFF. CDR3 bases: TGTGCCAGCAGCTTGGTATCTAATGAAAAACTGTTTTTT.